These T cell receptor beta chains were read from a single sample in a study of blood T cells in healthy people across ages. In TCRdb, the 5' RACE reads were re-called with MiXCR into one record per CDR3 protein. Here the sample spans more than 900,000 distinct CDR3 sequences, almost 30% being singletons. These records were also assigned to another study, of T cells of mothers and their children.

The sample taken for sequencing was blood. The receptor set was obtained from a middle-aged woman in good health. The CDR3 runs from the conserved cysteine through the conserved F or W. A D gene is named only where the DNA matches it firmly. Clone size, where shown, is once, few, many, or a class for clones that have expanded.

cdr3_nt: TGTGCCAGCAGTTTTTCACGGAACAATCAGCCCCAGCATTTT
cdr3_aa: CASSFSRNNQPQHF
d_call: -
v_call: TRBV27
clone_size: -
j_call: TRBJ1-5

cdr3_nt: TGCAGCGCCAAACCTGGGGGGGGATCCTACGAGCAGTACTTC
cdr3_aa: CSAKPGGGSYEQYF
d_call: TRBD2
v_call: TRBV29-1
clone_size: many
j_call: TRBJ2-7

cdr3_nt: TGTGCCAGCAGCTCGGGGACAGGGAGCCACCAAGAGACCCAGTACTTC
cdr3_aa: CASSSGTGSHQETQYF
d_call: TRBD1
v_call: TRBV11-1
clone_size: -
j_call: TRBJ2-5

cdr3_nt: TGTGCCAGCAGCGACCCGGGACTAGCGAAGGCAGATACGCAGTATTTT
cdr3_aa: CASSDPGLAKADTQYF
d_call: TRBD2
v_call: TRBV27
clone_size: -
j_call: TRBJ2-3

cdr3_nt: TGTGCCAGCAGTTACGAACGTGGCTACACCTTC
cdr3_aa: CASSYERGYTF
d_call: -
v_call: TRBV12-3/TRBV12-4
clone_size: many
j_call: TRBJ1-2

cdr3_nt: TGCGCCAGCAGCTCCGGGACACCTAAGACTGAAGCTTTCTTT
cdr3_aa: CASSSGTPKTEAFF
d_call: -
v_call: TRBV5-1
clone_size: -
j_call: TRBJ1-1

cdr3_nt: TGTGCCAGCACGTTTTCGACAGGGCCGAGCACCGGGGAGCTGTTTTTT
cdr3_aa: CASTFSTGPSTGELFF
d_call: TRBD1
v_call: TRBV25-1
clone_size: -
j_call: TRBJ2-2

cdr3_nt: TGTGCCAGCAGTGAACCCTTCAGGGCGACGGATGGCTACACCTTC
cdr3_aa: CASSEPFRATDGYTF
d_call: -
v_call: TRBV6-1
clone_size: -
j_call: TRBJ1-2

cdr3_nt: TGTGCCAGCAGTGAGGGGACAGGGGGGCAGCCCCAGCATTTT
cdr3_aa: CASSEGTGGQPQHF
d_call: TRBD1
v_call: TRBV2
clone_size: -
j_call: TRBJ1-5

cdr3_nt: TGTGCCAGCTCACTCACGACAGGGCAGTACGAGCAGTACTTC
cdr3_aa: CASSLTTGQYEQYF
d_call: TRBD1
v_call: TRBV18
clone_size: few
j_call: TRBJ2-7

cdr3_nt: TGCAGCGGCCTCAGGGTCGACACCGGGGAGCTGTTTTTT
cdr3_aa: CSGLRVDTGELFF
d_call: -
v_call: TRBV29-1
clone_size: -
j_call: TRBJ2-2

cdr3_nt: TGTACCAGCAGCCCCCCCGACAGGCATGAGCAGTTCTTC
cdr3_aa: CTSSPPDRHEQFF
d_call: -
v_call: TRBV7-6
clone_size: -
j_call: TRBJ2-1

cdr3_nt: TGCAGCGTTGATGAGGGGACAGGGGACAATGAGCAGTACTTC
cdr3_aa: CSVDEGTGDNEQYF
d_call: TRBD1
v_call: TRBV29-1
clone_size: -
j_call: TRBJ2-7

cdr3_nt: TGTGCCAGCATTTCCGACAGGTTCTTCAGTTCACCCCTCCACTTT
cdr3_aa: CASISDRFFSSPLHF
d_call: -
v_call: TRBV7-2
clone_size: many
j_call: TRBJ1-6

cdr3_nt: TGTGCCAGCAGCCGGACCCCAGGCTCCTATAATTCACCCCTCCACTTT
cdr3_aa: CASSRTPGSYNSPLHF
d_call: -
v_call: TRBV3-1
clone_size: -
j_call: TRBJ1-6

cdr3_nt: TGCGCCAGCAGCTTGTGTCCACACACAGATACGCAGTATTTT
cdr3_aa: CASSLCPHTDTQYF
d_call: -
v_call: TRBV5-1
clone_size: -
j_call: TRBJ2-3

cdr3_nt: TGCAGCGTTGAAGATTCCACAAGGGGCAGGGGCACCGGGGAGCTGTTTTTT
cdr3_aa: CSVEDSTRGRGTGELFF
d_call: -
v_call: TRBV29-1
clone_size: -
j_call: TRBJ2-2

cdr3_nt: TGTGCCAGCAGCCCGGACAGGGGAAATGGCTACACCTTC
cdr3_aa: CASSPDRGNGYTF
d_call: TRBD1
v_call: TRBV12-3/TRBV12-4
clone_size: many
j_call: TRBJ1-2

cdr3_nt: TGCGCCAGCAGCTTTAAGACAGGGGATGGGTACGAGCAGTACTTC
cdr3_aa: CASSFKTGDGYEQYF
d_call: TRBD1
v_call: TRBV4-1
clone_size: -
j_call: TRBJ2-7

cdr3_nt: TGCGCCAGCAGCTTGGAGTCCACATCCTACAATGAGCAGTTCTTC
cdr3_aa: CASSLESTSYNEQFF
d_call: -
v_call: TRBV5-1
clone_size: once
j_call: TRBJ2-1

cdr3_nt: TGTGCCAGCAGTTTAGGGGGGTGGGCCTCCTCCTACAATGAGCAGTTCTTC
cdr3_aa: CASSLGGWASSYNEQFF
d_call: -
v_call: TRBV28
clone_size: many
j_call: TRBJ2-1

cdr3_nt: TGTGCCAGCAGCGTAGCTCCTCGGAGCACAGATACGCAGTATTTT
cdr3_aa: CASSVAPRSTDTQYF
d_call: -
v_call: TRBV9
clone_size: few
j_call: TRBJ2-3

cdr3_nt: TGCGCCAGCAGCCAAGGCGGGCTTCCCCAAGAGACCCAGTACTTC
cdr3_aa: CASSQGGLPQETQYF
d_call: -
v_call: TRBV4-3
clone_size: few
j_call: TRBJ2-5

cdr3_nt: TGTGCCAGCATCATTAGCGGGGGGCCATACAATGAGCAGTTCTTC
cdr3_aa: CASIISGGPYNEQFF
d_call: TRBD2
v_call: TRBV12-3/TRBV12-4
clone_size: few
j_call: TRBJ2-1

cdr3_nt: TGTGCCAGCAGCCACCCAGACAGGGGGTCCTACGAGCAGTACTTC
cdr3_aa: CASSHPDRGSYEQYF
d_call: TRBD1
v_call: TRBV4-2
clone_size: -
j_call: TRBJ2-7

cdr3_nt: TGTGCCAGCAGCCCCGAAGGGGTCGGGGCCAACGTCCTGACTTTC
cdr3_aa: CASSPEGVGANVLTF
d_call: -
v_call: TRBV21-1
clone_size: -
j_call: TRBJ2-6